This is a list of T cell receptor beta chains from one sample in a study of radiotherapy plus CTLA-4 blockade in lung cancer. The assay was immunoSEQ multiplex PCR, and TCRdb's table has in-frame clones only and misses some. The sample consists of approximately 85,000 clones, about 86% of them appearing once. The material was peripheral blood, obtained from a patient treated with radiotherapy plus ipilimumab. The receptors stem from a human donor with non-small cell lung cancer who had a partial response to radiotherapy plus ipilimumab. Both conserved end residues are part of each CDR3. A D gene is named only where the DNA matches it firmly. The size entry is marked missing in some rows and otherwise reads once, few, many or a size class.

v_call,j_call,d_call,clone_size,cdr3_nt,cdr3_aa
TRBV9,TRBJ2-1,-,-,TGTGCCAGCAGCGTAGGTCCGGTTAACAATGAGCAGTTCTTC,CASSVGPVNNEQFF
TRBV29-1,TRBJ2-7,-,-,TGCAGCGTTCTCGACAGGTCGACCTACGAGCAGTACTTC,CSVLDRSTYEQYF
TRBV7-9,TRBJ1-4,TRBD1,few,TGTGCCAGCAGCTGGGGACAGGGGGCAGGGGAAAAACTGTTTTTT,CASSWGQGAGEKLFF
TRBV28,TRBJ2-7,-,-,TGTGCCAGCAGTCTCGGAAGGAGGTCCTGGTACTTC,CASSLGRRSWYF
TRBV18,TRBJ2-5,TRBD2,few,TGTGCCAGCTCACCCCCAGGAAACACGGGGGGGGAGACCCAGTACTTC,CASSPPGNTGGETQYF
TRBV6-1,TRBJ2-7,TRBD1,-,TGTGCCACCAACAGGGGGAGCTCCTACGAGCAGTACTTC,CATNRGSSYEQYF
TRBV5-5,TRBJ1-2,-,-,TGTGCCAGCAGCCCACAGGGTAGTGGGGCTCACTATGGCTACACCTTC,CASSPQGSGAHYGYTF
TRBV27,TRBJ2-3,-,-,TGTGCCAGCAGTTGGAATCCAGGTTCTAGCACAGATACGCAGTATTTT,CASSWNPGSSTDTQYF
TRBV6-1,TRBJ1-5,TRBD1,-,TGTGCCAGCGGTTCGACAGGGGGCAATCAGCCCCAGCATTTT,CASGSTGGNQPQHF
TRBV9,TRBJ2-3,-,-,TGTGCCAGCAGCACCCACGGAGATACGCAGTATTTT,CASSTHGDTQYF
TRBV5-1,TRBJ2-7,TRBD2,-,TGCGCCAGCAGCTCGATGACTAGCGGGAGCTCCTACGAGCAGTACTTC,CASSSMTSGSSYEQYF
TRBV15,TRBJ1-2,-,-,TGTGCCACCAGCAGAGAATATGAAGCTTATGGCTACACCTTC,CATSREYEAYGYTF
TRBV5-1,TRBJ2-7,-,-,TGCGCCAGCAGCTTGGACCGGGACGAGCAGTACTTC,CASSLDRDEQYF
TRBV7-2,TRBJ1-1,-,-,TGTGCCAGCAGCTTAAAAAATGGCGACAGGAGTATCTTT,CASSLKNGDRSIF
TRBV11-2,TRBJ1-6,-,once,TGTGCCAGCAGCTTAGATGTACAGGGAAGCTCCTATAATTCACCCCTCCACTTT,CASSLDVQGSSYNSPLHF
TRBV28,TRBJ1-2,-,-,TGTGCCAGCAGGGGGGCCGGGACACCGCGAAACTATGGCTACACCTTC,CASRGAGTPRNYGYTF
TRBV25-1,TRBJ2-3,-,-,TGTGCCAGCAGTGCGGGAGTTAGCACAGATACGCAGTATTTT,CASSAGVSTDTQYF
TRBV5-1,TRBJ2-1,TRBD2,-,TGCGCCAGCAGCTCAGCGGGAGGCTACAATGAGCAGTTCTTC,CASSSAGGYNEQFF
TRBV18,TRBJ1-1,TRBD1,-,TGTGCCAGCTCATCAACAGGGGGCGGAATGAACACTGAAGCTTTCTTT,CASSSTGGGMNTEAFF
TRBV6-1,TRBJ1-2,TRBD1,once,TGTGCCACGGGGCAGACAGGGGTAGAGGTCTACACCTTC,CATGQTGVEVYTF
TRBV5-1,TRBJ2-3,-,-,TGCGCCAGCAGCTTTGACTCAGATACGCAGTATTTT,CASSFDSDTQYF
TRBV25-1,TRBJ2-1,TRBD2,-,TGTGCCAGCAGTGATCCCCTCCCCCATAGCGGGAGAGTCAATGAGCAGTTCTTC,CASSDPLPHSGRVNEQFF
TRBV11-3,TRBJ2-3,TRBD2,-,TGTGCCAGCACCAGCGGGAATGGAGATACGCAGTATTTT,CASTSGNGDTQYF
TRBV6-6,TRBJ2-3,-,-,TGTGCCAGCAGTGGCCTTGGGGGGGCTCCCACAGATACGCAGTATTTT,CASSGLGGAPTDTQYF
TRBV29-1,TRBJ1-2,TRBD1,-,TGCAGCGTTGACCCGACAGGGTTTAACTATGGCTACACCTTC,CSVDPTGFNYGYTF
TRBV28,TRBJ1-2,-,-,TGTGCCAGCAACCCTGGACAGCTTAGGGAGCGCTACACCTTC,CASNPGQLRERYTF
TRBV18,TRBJ2-7,TRBD2,-,TGTGCCAGCTCACCTATAGCGGGCGAGCAGTACTTC,CASSPIAGEQYF